This T cell receptor beta chain was profiled in a study of vaccination effects on CD4 cells after COVID-19. Trimming cost V 4 bases and J 4 bases; bases outside gene matches: 8. Germline lookup yields CDR1 SGHDT and CDR2 YYEEEE. The CDR3 totals 16 residues. A note on this clone: The antigen remains unidentified.

Antigen-specific CD4+ T cells were expanded with viral peptide pools in the ViraFEST assay before sequencing. The culture ran for around nine days before CD4+ T cells were isolated. Absence of prior SARS-CoV-2 infection characterized the vaccine recipients, who showed negative nucleocapsid antibodies. TCRdb's table, derived via immunoSEQ multiplex PCR, lists solely in-frame clones and lacks some. The profile shows about 28,000 clones, around 75% of them singletons. This receptor was taken from a human donor who received a COVID-19 vaccine. Specimen: CD4+ T cells from PBMCs cultured with SARS-CoV-2 spike peptides, collected before COVID-19 vaccination. The chain links TRBV5-6 to TRBJ2-1; 10 positions match TRBD1. The CDR3 DNA follows: TGTGCCAGCAGCCCCAACACGGGACAGGGGTACAATGAGCAGTTCTTC. This sequence encodes CASSPNTGQGYNEQFF.